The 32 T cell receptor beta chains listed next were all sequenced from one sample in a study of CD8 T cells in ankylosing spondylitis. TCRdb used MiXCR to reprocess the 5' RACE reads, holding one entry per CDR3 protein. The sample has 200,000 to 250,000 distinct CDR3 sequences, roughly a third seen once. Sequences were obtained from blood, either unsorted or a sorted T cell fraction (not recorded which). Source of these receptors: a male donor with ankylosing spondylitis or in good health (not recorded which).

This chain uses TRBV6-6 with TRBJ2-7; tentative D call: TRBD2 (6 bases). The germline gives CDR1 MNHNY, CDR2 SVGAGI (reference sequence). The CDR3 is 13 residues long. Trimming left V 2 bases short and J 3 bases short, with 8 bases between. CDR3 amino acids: CASSYMGGYEQYF. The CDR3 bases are TGTGCCAGCAGTTACATGGGGGGCTACGAGCAGTACTTC.

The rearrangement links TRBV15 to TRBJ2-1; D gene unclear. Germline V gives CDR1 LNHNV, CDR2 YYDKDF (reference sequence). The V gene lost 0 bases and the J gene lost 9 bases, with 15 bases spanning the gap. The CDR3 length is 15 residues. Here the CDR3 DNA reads TGTGCCACCAGCAGAGATCCTAGGGCTTTTGTTGAGCAGTTCTTC. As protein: CATSRDPRAFVEQFF.

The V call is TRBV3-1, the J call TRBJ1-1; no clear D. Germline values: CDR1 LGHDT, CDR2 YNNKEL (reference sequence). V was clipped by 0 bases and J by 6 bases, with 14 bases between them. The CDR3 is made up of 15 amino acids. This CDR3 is CASSQDLDVAAEAFF. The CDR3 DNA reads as TGTGCCAGCAGCCAAGATTTAGACGTCGCGGCTGAAGCTTTCTTT.

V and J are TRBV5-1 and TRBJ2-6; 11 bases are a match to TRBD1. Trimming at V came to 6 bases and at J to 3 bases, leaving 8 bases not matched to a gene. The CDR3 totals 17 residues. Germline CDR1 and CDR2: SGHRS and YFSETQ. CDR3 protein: CASTYGQGARGANVLTF. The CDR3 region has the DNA TGCGCCAGCACCTACGGACAGGGGGCGCGTGGGGCCAACGTCCTGACTTTC.

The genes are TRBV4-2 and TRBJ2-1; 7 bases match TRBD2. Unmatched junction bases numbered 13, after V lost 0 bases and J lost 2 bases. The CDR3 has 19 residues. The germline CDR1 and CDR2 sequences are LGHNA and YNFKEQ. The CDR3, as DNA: TGTGCCAGCAGCCAAGATCCTAGCGGAACACTTCAACCCTACAATGAGCAGTTCTTC. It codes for CASSQDPSGTLQPYNEQFF.

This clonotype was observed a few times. CDR3 in DNA: TGTGCCAGCACCCGACTGGGGACAGGCGGCTACGAGCAGTACTTC. Translated, it gives CASTRLGTGGYEQYF. The chain combines TRBV6-4 with TRBJ2-7; TRBD1 matches at 8 bases. There are 15 residues in the CDR3. Trimming removed 7 bases from V and 3 bases from J; junction bases left unmatched: 11. Germline V gene lookup returns CDR1 MRHNA and CDR2 SNTAGT.

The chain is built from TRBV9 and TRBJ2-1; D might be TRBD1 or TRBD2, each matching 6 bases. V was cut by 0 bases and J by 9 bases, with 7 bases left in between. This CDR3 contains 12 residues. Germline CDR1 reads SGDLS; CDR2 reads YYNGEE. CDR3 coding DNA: TGTGCCAGCAGCGTAGGGGGGGCTGAGCAGTTCTTC. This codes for CASSVGGAEQFF.

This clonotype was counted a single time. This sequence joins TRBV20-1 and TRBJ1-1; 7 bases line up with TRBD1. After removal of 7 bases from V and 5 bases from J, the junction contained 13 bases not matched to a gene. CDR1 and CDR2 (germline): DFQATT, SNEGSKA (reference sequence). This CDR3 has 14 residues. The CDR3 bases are TGCAGTGGGGAGGTTAATGGGACAGCAACTGAAGCTTTCTTT. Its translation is CSGEVNGTATEAFF.

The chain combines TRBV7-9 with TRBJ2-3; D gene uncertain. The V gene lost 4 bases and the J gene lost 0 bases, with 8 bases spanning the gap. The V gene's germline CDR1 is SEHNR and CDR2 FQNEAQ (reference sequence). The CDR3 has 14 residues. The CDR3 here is CASSSLQSTDTQYF. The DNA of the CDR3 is TGTGCCAGCAGCTCACTCCAAAGCACAGATACGCAGTATTTT.

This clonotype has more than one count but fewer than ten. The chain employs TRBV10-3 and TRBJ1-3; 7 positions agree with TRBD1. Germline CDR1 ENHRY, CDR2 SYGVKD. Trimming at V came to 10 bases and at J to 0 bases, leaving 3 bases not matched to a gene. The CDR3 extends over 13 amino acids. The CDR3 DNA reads TGTGCCACCTCAGGGGGCTCTGGAAACACCATATATTTT. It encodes CATSGGSGNTIYF.

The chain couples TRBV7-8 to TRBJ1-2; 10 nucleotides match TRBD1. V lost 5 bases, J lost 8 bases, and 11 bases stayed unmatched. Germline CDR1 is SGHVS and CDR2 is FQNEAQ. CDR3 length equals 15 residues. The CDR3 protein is CASSPGTGDFGGYTF. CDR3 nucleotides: TGTGCCAGCAGCCCAGGGACAGGGGATTTTGGCGGCTACACCTTC.

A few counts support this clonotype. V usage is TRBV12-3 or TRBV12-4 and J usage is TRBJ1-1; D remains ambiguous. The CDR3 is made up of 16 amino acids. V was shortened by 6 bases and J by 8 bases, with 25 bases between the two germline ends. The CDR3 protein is CASSWTGVSPVMEAFF. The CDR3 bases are TGTGCCAGCAGCTGGACCGGAGTTAGCCCCGTGATGGAAGCTTTCTTT.

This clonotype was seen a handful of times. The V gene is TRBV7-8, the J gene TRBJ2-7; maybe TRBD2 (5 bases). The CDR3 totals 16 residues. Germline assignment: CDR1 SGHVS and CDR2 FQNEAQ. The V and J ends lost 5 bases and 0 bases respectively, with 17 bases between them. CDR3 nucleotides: TGTGCCAGCAGCCCCCGAAAGGAGGTATTCTCCTACGAGCAGTACTTC. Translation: CASSPRKEVFSYEQYF. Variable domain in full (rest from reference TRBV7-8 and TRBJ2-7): GAGVSQSPRYKVAKRGQDVALRCDPISGHVSLFWYQQALGQGPEFLTYFQNEAQLDKSGLPSDRFFAERPEGSVSTLKIQRTQQEDSAVYLCASSPRKEVFSYEQYFGPGTRLTVT.

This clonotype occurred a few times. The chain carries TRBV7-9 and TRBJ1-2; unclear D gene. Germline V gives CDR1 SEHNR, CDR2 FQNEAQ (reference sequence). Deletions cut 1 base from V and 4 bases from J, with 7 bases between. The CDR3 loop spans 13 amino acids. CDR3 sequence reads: CASSLDGVYGYTF. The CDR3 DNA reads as TGTGCCAGCAGCTTAGATGGGGTCTATGGCTACACCTTC. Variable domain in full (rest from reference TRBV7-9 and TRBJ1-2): DTGVSQNPRHKITKRGQNVTFRCDPISEHNRLYWYRQTLGQGPEFLTYFQNEAQLEKSRLLSDRFSAERPKGSFSTLEIQRTEQGDSAMYLCASSLDGVYGYTFGSGTRLTVV.

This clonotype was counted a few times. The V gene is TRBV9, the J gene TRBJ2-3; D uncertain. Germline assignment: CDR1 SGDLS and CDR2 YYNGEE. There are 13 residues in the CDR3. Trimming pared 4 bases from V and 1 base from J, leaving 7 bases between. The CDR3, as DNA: TGTGCCAGCAGCCTCCGGCGCACAGATACGCAGTATTTT. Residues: CASSLRRTDTQYF.

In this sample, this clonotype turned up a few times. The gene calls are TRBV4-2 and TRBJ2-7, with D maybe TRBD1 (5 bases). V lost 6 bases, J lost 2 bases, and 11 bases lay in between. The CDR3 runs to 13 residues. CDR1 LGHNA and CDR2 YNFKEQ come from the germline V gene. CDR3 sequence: CASRLTTAYEQYF. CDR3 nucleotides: TGTGCCAGCAGACTAACGACAGCCTACGAGCAGTACTTC.

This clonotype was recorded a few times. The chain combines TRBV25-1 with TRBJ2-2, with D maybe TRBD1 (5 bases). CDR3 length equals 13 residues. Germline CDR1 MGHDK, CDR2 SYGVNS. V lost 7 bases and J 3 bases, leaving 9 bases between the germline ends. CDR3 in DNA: TGTGCCAGCATCAGGGTAGACACCGGGGAGCTGTTTTTT. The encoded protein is CASIRVDTGELFF.

The DNA for the CDR3 is TGTGCCAGCAGTGAAAGGGCGGGAATGACCTTC. Protein: CASSERAGMTF. This rearrangement joins TRBV6-1 to TRBJ1-2; no clear D gene. V gave up 2 bases and J gave up 14 bases, with 12 bases separating them. This CDR3 comprises 11 residues. Germline CDR1 and CDR2: MNHNS and SASEGT.

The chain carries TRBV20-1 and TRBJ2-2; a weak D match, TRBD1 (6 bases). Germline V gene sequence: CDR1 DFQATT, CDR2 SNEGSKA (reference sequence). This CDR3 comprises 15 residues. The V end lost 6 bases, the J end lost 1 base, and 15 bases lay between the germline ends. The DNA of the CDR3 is TGCAGTGCAAGCTGGGACACCCTGAACACCGGGGAGCTGTTTTTT. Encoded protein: CSASWDTLNTGELFF.

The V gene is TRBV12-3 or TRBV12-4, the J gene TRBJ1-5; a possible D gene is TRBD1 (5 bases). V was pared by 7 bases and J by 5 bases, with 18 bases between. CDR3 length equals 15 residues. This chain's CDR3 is CASTLGGDWYQPQHF. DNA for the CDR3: TGTGCCAGCACCTTGGGGGGAGACTGGTATCAGCCCCAGCATTTT.

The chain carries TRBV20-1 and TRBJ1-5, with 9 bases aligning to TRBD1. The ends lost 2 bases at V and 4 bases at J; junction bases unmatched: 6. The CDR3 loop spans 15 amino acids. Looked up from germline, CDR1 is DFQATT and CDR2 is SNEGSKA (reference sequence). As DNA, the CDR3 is TGCAGTGCTAGATTCGACAGGGGGTTTAATCAGCCCCAGCATTTT. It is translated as CSARFDRGFNQPQHF.

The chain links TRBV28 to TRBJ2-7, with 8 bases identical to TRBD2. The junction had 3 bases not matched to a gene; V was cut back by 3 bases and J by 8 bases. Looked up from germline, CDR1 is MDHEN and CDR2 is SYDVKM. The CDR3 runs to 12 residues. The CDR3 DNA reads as TGTGCCAGCAGTTTGGCGGGGGGCAAGCAGTACTTC. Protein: CASSLAGGKQYF.

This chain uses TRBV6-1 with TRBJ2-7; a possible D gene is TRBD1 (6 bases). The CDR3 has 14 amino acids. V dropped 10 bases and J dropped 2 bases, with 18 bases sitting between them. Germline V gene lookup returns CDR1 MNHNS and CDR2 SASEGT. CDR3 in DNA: TGTGCCATACCTGTACCGGGACACCCCTACGAGCAGTACTTC. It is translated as CAIPVPGHPYEQYF.

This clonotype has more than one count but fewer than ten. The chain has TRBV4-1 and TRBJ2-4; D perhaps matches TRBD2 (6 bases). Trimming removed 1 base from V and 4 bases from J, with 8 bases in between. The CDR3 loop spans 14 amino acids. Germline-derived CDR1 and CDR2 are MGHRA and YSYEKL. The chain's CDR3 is CASSQAGGKNIQYF. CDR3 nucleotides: TGCGCCAGCAGCCAAGCTGGGGGGAAAAACATTCAGTACTTC.

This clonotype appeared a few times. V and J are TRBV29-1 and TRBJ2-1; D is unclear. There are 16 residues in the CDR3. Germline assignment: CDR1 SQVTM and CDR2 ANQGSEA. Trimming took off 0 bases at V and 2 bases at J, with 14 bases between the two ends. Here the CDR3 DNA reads TGCAGCGTTGAAGAAGTTGGGCGGTTCCCCTACAATGAGCAGTTCTTC. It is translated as CSVEEVGRFPYNEQFF.

CDR3: CSARGTGGESSYNEQFF. CDR3 in DNA: TGCAGTGCTAGAGGGACAGGGGGTGAGAGCTCCTACAATGAGCAGTTCTTC. The V and J genes are TRBV20-1 and TRBJ2-1; TRBD1 matches at 10 bases. Trimming cost V 1 base and J 0 bases; bases outside gene matches: 6. The germline gives CDR1 DFQATT, CDR2 SNEGSKA (reference sequence). This CDR3 is built from 17 residues.

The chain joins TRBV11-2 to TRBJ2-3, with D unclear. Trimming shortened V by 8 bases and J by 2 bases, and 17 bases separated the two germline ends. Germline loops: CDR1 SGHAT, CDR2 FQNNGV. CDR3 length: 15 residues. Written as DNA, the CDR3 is TGTGCCAGCGGCATGATGGCAGCCGACACAGATACGCAGTATTTT. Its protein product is CASGMMAADTDTQYF.

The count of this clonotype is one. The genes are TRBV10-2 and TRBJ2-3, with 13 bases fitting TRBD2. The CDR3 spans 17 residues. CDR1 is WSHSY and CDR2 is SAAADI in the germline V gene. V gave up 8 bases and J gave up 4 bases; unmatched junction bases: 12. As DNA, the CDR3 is TGCGCCAGCCCACTAGCGGGGGGGAGTTTAGGGCCAGATACGCAGTATTTT. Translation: CASPLAGGSLGPDTQYF.

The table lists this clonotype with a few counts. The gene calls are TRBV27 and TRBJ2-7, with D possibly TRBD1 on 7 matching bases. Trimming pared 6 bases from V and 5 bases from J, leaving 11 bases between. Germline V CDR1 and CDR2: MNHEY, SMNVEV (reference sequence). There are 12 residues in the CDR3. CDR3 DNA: TGTGCCAGCAGAGGAGGGGGCCACGAGCAGTACTTC. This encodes CASRGGGHEQYF.

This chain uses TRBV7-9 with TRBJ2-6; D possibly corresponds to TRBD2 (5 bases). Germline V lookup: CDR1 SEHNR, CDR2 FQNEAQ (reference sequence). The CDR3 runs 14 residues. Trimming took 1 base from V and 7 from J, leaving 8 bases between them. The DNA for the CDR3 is TGTGCCAGCAGCTTAGGAGGGAATGCCAACGTCCTGACTTTC. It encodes CASSLGGNANVLTF.

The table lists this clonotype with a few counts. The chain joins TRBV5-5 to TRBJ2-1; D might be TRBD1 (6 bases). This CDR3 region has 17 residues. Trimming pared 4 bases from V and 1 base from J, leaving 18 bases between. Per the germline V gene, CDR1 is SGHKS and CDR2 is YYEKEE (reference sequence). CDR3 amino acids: CASSTIRGRGSYNEQFF. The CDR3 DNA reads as TGTGCCAGCAGCACAATTAGGGGCAGGGGATCCTACAATGAGCAGTTCTTC. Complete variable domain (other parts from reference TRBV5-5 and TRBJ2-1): DAGVTQSPTHLIKTRGQQVTLRCSPISGHKSVSWYQQVLGQGPQFIFQYYEKEERGRGNFPDRFSARQFPNYSSELNVNALLLGDSALYLCASSTIRGRGSYNEQFFGPGTRLTVL.

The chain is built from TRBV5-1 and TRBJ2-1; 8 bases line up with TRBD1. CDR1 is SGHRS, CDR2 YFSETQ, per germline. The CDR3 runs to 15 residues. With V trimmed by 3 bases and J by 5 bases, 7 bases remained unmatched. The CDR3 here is CASSYQGAVDNEQFF. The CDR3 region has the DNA TGCGCCAGCAGCTACCAGGGGGCAGTCGACAATGAGCAGTTCTTC.